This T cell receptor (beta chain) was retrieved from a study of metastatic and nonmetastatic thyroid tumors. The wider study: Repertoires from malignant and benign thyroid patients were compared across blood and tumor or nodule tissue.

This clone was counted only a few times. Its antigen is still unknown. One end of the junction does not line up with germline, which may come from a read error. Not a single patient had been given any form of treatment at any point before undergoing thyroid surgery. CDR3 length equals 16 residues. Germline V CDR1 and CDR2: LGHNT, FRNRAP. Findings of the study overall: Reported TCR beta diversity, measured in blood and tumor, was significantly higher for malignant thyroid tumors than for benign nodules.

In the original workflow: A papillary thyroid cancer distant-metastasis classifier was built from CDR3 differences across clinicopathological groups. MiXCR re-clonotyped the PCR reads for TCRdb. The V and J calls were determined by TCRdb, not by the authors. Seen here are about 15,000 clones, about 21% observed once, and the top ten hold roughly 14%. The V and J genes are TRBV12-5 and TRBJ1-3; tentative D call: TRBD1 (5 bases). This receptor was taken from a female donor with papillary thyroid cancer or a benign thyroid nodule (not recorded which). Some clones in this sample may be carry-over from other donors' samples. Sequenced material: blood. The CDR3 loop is CASGFVLQGSGNAIYF. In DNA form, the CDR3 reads TGTGCTAGTGGTTTTGTACTTCAGGGCTCTGGAAACGCCATATATTTT.